The 25 T cell receptor beta chains below come from one sample, sequenced in a study of blood T cell repertoires in COVID-19. Data came from immunoSEQ multiplex PCR; TCRdb stores just in-frame clones and leaves some out. The data contain some 48,000 clones, 65% to 90% of them seen just once; the ten biggest clones take up over 2.5%. The material sequenced was peripheral blood. These TCRs come from a woman of 80 years or more with acute or convalescent COVID-19.

DNA for the CDR3: TGCGCCAGCAGCTTGGATGGGGGCACATATTACAATGAGCAGTTCTTC. It specifies CASSLDGGTYYNEQFF. The J gene is TRBJ2-1, the V gene TRBV5-1; possible D gene TRBD1, 6 bases. Trimming pared 0 bases from V and 4 bases from J, leaving 14 bases between. CDR3 length: 16 residues. Per the germline V gene, CDR1 is SGHRS and CDR2 is YFSETQ. Full variable domain (rest looked up from reference TRBV5-1 and TRBJ2-1): KAGVTQTPRYLIKTRGQQVTLSCSPISGHRSVSWYQQTPGQGLQFLFEYFSETQRNKGNFPGRFSGRQFSNSRSEMNVSTLELGDSALYLCASSLDGGTYYNEQFFGPGTRLTVL.

Concerning this clone itself: At one of its ends the junction is not consistent with the germline gene, which may arise from a read error. The chain uses TRBV6-2 or TRBV6-3 and TRBJ2-3; D may be TRBD1 (5 bases). The CDR3 contains 12 residues. Germline V gene sequence: CDR1 MNHEY, CDR2 SVGEGT. The CDR3 bases are TGTGCCCGCAGCATACTCCGAAGGGGGCAGTATTTT. Protein sequence: CARSILRRGQYF.

The chain couples TRBV5-4 to TRBJ2-6; 7 bases are shared with TRBD1. V lost 6 bases and J lost 0; bases outside the gene matches: 9. Germline CDR1 reads SGHNT; CDR2 reads YYREEE (reference sequence). This CDR3 region has 17 residues. Here the CDR3 reads CASMPSGGTSGANVLTF. The CDR3 bases are TGTGCCAGCATGCCGTCAGGGGGAACCTCTGGGGCCAACGTCCTGACTTTC.

The table lists this clone with a count of one. The rearrangement uses TRBV3-1 (or the pseudogene TRBV3-2) and TRBJ2-7; 9 bases match TRBD1. From germline, CDR1 is LGHDT and CDR2 YNNKEL (reference sequence). The CDR3 contains 12 residues. Trimming removed 2 bases from V and 9 bases from J; junction bases left unmatched: 2. CDR3 in DNA: TGTGCCAGCAGCCAAAGGGACAGGGCGCAGTACTTC. Encoded protein: CASSQRDRAQYF.

The chain couples TRBV25-1 to TRBJ1-4; D not certain. CDR1 and CDR2 (germline): MGHDK, SYGVNS. The CDR3 is made up of 12 amino acids. Trimming pared 6 bases from V and 4 bases from J, leaving 6 bases between. CDR3 nucleotide sequence: TGTGCCAGCAGACAGATTAATGAAAAACTGTTTTTT. It codes for CASRQINEKLFF.

The chain carries TRBV15 and TRBJ1-4; TRBD1 matches 7 bases. The CDR3 is made up of 17 amino acids. The germline V gene has CDR1 LNHNV and CDR2 YYDKDF (reference sequence). V shed 5 bases and J 8 bases; nucleotides not matched to a gene: 17. CDR3 DNA sequence: TGTGCCACCAGCCCTGATCAAGCGACAGGGCGGTCGGAAAAACTGTTTTTT. Protein: CATSPDQATGRSEKLFF.

The V call is TRBV4-1, the J call TRBJ1-2; TRBD1 matches at 8 bases. Germline lookup yields CDR1 MGHRA and CDR2 YSYEKL. The ends lost 1 base at V and 3 bases at J; junction bases unmatched: 4. The CDR3 totals 15 residues. The CDR3: CASSQAGQGYYGYTF. In DNA form, the CDR3 reads TGCGCCAGCAGCCAAGCTGGACAGGGCTACTATGGCTACACCTTC.

A word on this clone: Other nucleotide sequences in the sample specify the same CDR3. This rearrangement joins TRBV3-1 (or the pseudogene TRBV3-2) to TRBJ1-5; the D gene is possibly TRBD1 (6 bases). CDR1 LGHDT and CDR2 YNNKEL come from the germline V gene (reference sequence). CDR3 length equals 14 residues. V lost 3 bases to trimming and J lost 4 bases, with 10 bases between them. The CDR3 sequence: CASSQGAVNQPQHF. CDR3 sequence (DNA): TGTGCCAGCAGCCAGGGGGCGGTGAATCAGCCCCAGCATTTT.

This clone was observed a single time. This chain joins TRBV19 and TRBJ2-3, with 10 bases fitting TRBD1. With 6 bases clipped from V and 3 bases from J, the junction kept 6 bases outside the gene matches. CDR3 length equals 15 residues. Germline CDR1 and CDR2: LNHDA and SQIVND (reference sequence). For the CDR3, the DNA is TGTGCCAGTAGGAAAGGACAGGGGGGGACAGATACGCAGTATTTT. This codes for CASRKGQGGTDTQYF.

The genes are TRBV10-2 and TRBJ2-5; TRBD1 agrees at 8 bases. From germline, CDR1 is WSHSY and CDR2 SAAADI. This CDR3 is 16 amino acids long. Losses at the gene ends were 2 bases for V and 5 bases for J; bases not matched to a gene: 10. This chain's CDR3 is CASSERRTGWQETQYF. The CDR3 nucleotides read TGCGCCAGCAGTGAGAGAAGGACAGGGTGGCAGGAGACCCAGTACTTC.

The chain couples TRBV3-1 (or the pseudogene TRBV3-2) to TRBJ1-6; 11 nucleotides match TRBD1. The junction had 1 base not matched to a gene; V was cut back by 8 bases and J by 7 bases. This CDR3 comprises 13 residues. Germline V lookup: CDR1 LGHDT, CDR2 YNNKEL (reference sequence). In DNA, the CDR3 is TGTGCCAGCCGGGACAGGGGGAATTCACCCCTCCACTTT. The encoded protein is CASRDRGNSPLHF.

The genes are TRBV9 and TRBJ1-3, with 11 positions matching TRBD1. Germline CDR1 reads SGDLS; CDR2 reads YYNGEE. The CDR3 spans 16 residues. The V segment lost 0 bases and the J segment 4 bases; nucleotides outside the gene matches: 3. CDR3 residues: CASSVAGQGAGNTIYF. CDR3 DNA sequence: TGTGCCAGCAGCGTAGCCGGACAGGGGGCGGGAAACACCATATATTTT.

The CDR3 sequence is CASSEQGRSSPLHF. CDR3 nucleotides: TGTGCCAGCAGTGAACAGGGAAGGAGTTCACCCCTCCACTTT. This chain uses TRBV6-1 with TRBJ1-6; tentative D call: TRBD1 (5 bases). V was clipped by 2 bases and J by 9 bases, with 11 bases between them. The CDR3 consists of 14 residues. The germline CDR1 and CDR2 sequences are MNHNS and SASEGT.

The chain employs TRBV5-1 and TRBJ2-3, with 8 positions matching TRBD2. Germline CDR1 and CDR2: SGHRS and YFSETQ. This CDR3 comprises 16 residues. Germline trimming cut 4 bases from V and 4 bases from J; bases unmatched to any gene: 11. CDR3 sequence reads: CASSRGAGAPPDTQYF. DNA of the CDR3: TGCGCCAGCAGCCGGGGAGCGGGGGCGCCGCCAGATACGCAGTATTTT. Using reference TRBV5-1 and TRBJ2-3 for the parts outside the CDR3, the full variable domain is KAGVTQTPRYLIKTRGQQVTLSCSPISGHRSVSWYQQTPGQGLQFLFEYFSETQRNKGNFPGRFSGRQFSNSRSEMNVSTLELGDSALYLCASSRGAGAPPDTQYFGPGTRLTVL.

This chain connects TRBV18 to TRBJ2-5; D is uncertain. The CDR3 consists of 14 residues. Trimming left V 3 bases short and J 1 base short, with 9 bases between. The germline V gene encodes CDR1 KGHSH and CDR2 LQKENI. The CDR3 reads CASSPPGSQETQYF. CDR3 nucleotides: TGTGCCAGCTCACCGCCAGGTTCCCAAGAGACCCAGTACTTC.

The chain employs TRBV5-8 and TRBJ2-3; the D gene is possibly TRBD2 (7 bases). The germline gives CDR1 SGHTS, CDR2 YDEGEE. This CDR3 is built from 15 residues. V shed 2 bases and J shed 3 bases, with 13 bases lying between them. The CDR3, as DNA: TGTGCCAGCAGCTTAAGGGGGGGCGTGACAGATACGCAGTATTTT. This sequence encodes CASSLRGGVTDTQYF. Using reference TRBV5-8 and TRBJ2-3 for the parts outside the CDR3, the full variable domain is EAGVTQSPTHLIKTRGQQATLRCSPISGHTSVYWYQQALGLGLQFLLWYDEGEERNRGNFPPRFSGRQFPNYSSELNVNALELEDSALYLCASSLRGGVTDTQYFGPGTRLTVL.

The genes are TRBV20-1 and TRBJ1-1, with D perhaps matching TRBD1 (6 bases). V was cut by 3 bases and J by 5 bases, with 10 bases left in between. There are 12 residues in the CDR3. CDR1 is DFQATT, CDR2 SNEGSKA, per germline (reference sequence). CDR3 protein: CSASAQGTEAFF. CDR3 nucleotides: TGCAGTGCTAGTGCGCAGGGGACTGAAGCTTTCTTT.

V usage is TRBV5-4 and J usage is TRBJ2-2; TRBD2 aligns across 12 bases. This CDR3 is 19 amino acids long. The trim removed 3 bases at V and 1 base at J, leaving 10 bases unmatched. CDR1 is SGHNT and CDR2 is YYREEE in the germline V gene (reference sequence). The CDR3 sequence is CASSSLTTSGGRNTGELFF. DNA for the CDR3: TGTGCCAGCAGCTCTCTTACTACTAGCGGGGGGCGGAACACCGGGGAGCTGTTTTTT.

The chain couples TRBV6-5 to TRBJ1-1; 7 bases agree with TRBD1. The CDR3 is 14 residues long. J was trimmed by 1 base and V by 8 bases; bases with no gene match: 7. CDR1 and CDR2 (germline): MNHEY, SVGAGI. The CDR3 reads CASAWGQRNTEAFF. CDR3 coding DNA: TGTGCCAGCGCGTGGGGACAGCGGAACACTGAAGCTTTCTTT.

V is TRBV12-3 or TRBV12-4 and J is TRBJ1-5; D call uncertain. The CDR3 runs to 13 residues. V gave up 2 bases and J gave up 5 bases, with 7 bases separating them. The CDR3 DNA is TGTGCCAGCAGTTTATCGGGAGATCAGCCCCAGCATTTT. This codes for CASSLSGDQPQHF.

This chain joins TRBV29-1 and TRBJ2-1; 8 positions agree with TRBD2. Germline V lookup: CDR1 SQVTM, CDR2 ANQGSEA. This CDR3 spans 13 amino acids. V lost 7 bases, J lost 5 bases, and 7 bases stayed unmatched. CDR3 DNA: TGCAGCGCTCACGCGGGGGGAGACAATGAGCAGTTCTTC. This translates into CSAHAGGDNEQFF.

V is TRBV7-2 and J is TRBJ2-2, with 8 bases lining up with TRBD2. The V segment lost 6 bases and the J segment 5 bases; nucleotides outside the gene matches: 5. There are 14 residues in the CDR3. Germline V gives CDR1 SGHTA, CDR2 FQGNSA. The CDR3 loop is CASSSGGRTGELFF. The CDR3 bases are TGTGCCAGCAGTTCGGGGGGGAGAACCGGGGAGCTGTTTTTT.

In its sample, this clone was seen once. This sequence joins TRBV5-4 and TRBJ2-3; tentative D call: TRBD2 (6 bases). The CDR3 loop spans 14 amino acids. From germline, CDR1 is SGHNT and CDR2 YYREEE (reference sequence). V was clipped by 3 bases and J by 4 bases, with 12 bases between them. CDR3 bases: TGTGCCAGCAGCTCCCCGGGAGCGCCAGATACGCAGTATTTT. This encodes CASSSPGAPDTQYF. The full variable domain, its missing parts supplied by reference TRBV5-4 and TRBJ2-3, is ETGVTQSPTHLIKTRGQQVTLRCSSQSGHNTVSWYQQALGQGPQFIFQYYREEENGRGNFPPRFSGLQFPNYSSELNVNALELDDSALYLCASSSPGAPDTQYFGPGTRLTVL.

A few counts support this clone. The chain combines TRBV5-4 with TRBJ2-2, with D maybe TRBD2 (5 bases). The germline V and J ends were trimmed by 4 bases and 7 bases, with 17 bases remaining between them. CDR3 size: 15 residues. Germline V CDR1 and CDR2: SGHNT, YYREEE (reference sequence). DNA of the CDR3: TGTGCCAGCAGCCCCGGTACGGGGAGAGGCGGGGAGCTGTTTTTT. Its translation is CASSPGTGRGGELFF.

This chain joins TRBV11-2 and TRBJ1-2; 8 positions match TRBD1. CDR3 length: 15 residues. Unmatched junction bases numbered 7, after V lost 2 bases and J lost 5 bases. Germline V gives CDR1 SGHAT, CDR2 FQNNGV. The chain's CDR3 is CASSLSGRGQYGYTF. CDR3 nucleotide sequence: TGTGCCAGCAGCTTATCGGGCAGGGGGCAGTATGGCTACACCTTC.